This T cell receptor beta chain was sequenced for a study of beta chain features in type 1 diabetes. Every bit of the isolated RNA underwent reverse transcription, so sequencing read expressed TCRB transcripts. Here immunoSEQ multiplex PCR was the method, and the copy in TCRdb shows in-frame clones only, minus some. The sample gives 620,000 or so clones, less than 20% of which show up once; 0.09% to 0.095% is in the top ten. With 1 base removed from V and 4 bases from J, the gap between germline ends came to 13 bases. The CDR3 length is 15 residues. The germline V gene has CDR1 SGHTA and CDR2 FQGNSA.

This TCR was sampled from a man aged 18 to 30 in good health. The rearrangement joins TRBV7-2 to TRBJ1-1; the D gene is possibly TRBD1 (5 bases). Sequenced material: naive CD4+ T cells from blood. This CDR3 reads CASSLEAAGPTEAFF. The CDR3 DNA reads TGTGCCAGCAGCTTAGAGGCGGCAGGGCCCACTGAAGCTTTCTTT.